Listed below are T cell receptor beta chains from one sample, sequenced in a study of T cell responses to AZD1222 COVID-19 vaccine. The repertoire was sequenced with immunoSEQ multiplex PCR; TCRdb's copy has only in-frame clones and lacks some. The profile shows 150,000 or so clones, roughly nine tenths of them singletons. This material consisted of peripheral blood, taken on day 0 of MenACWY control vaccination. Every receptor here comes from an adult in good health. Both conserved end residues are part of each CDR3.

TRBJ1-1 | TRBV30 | CAWRPLTVMNTEAFF
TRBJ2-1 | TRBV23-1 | CASSQSKAGCLGSEQFF
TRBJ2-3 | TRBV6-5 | CASSSWDTQYF
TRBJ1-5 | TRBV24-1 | CATSDSVGLVGNQPQHF
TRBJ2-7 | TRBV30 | CAWGGQGLGQYF
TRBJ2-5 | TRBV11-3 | CASSPASSGVPQYF
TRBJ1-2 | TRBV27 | CASSMTGVYGYTF
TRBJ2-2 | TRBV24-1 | CATGPGQGYTGELFF
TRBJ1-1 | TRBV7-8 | CASSSQGGDTEAFF
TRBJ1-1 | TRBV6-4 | CASSDSPVRALNTEAFF
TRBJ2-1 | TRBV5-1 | CASSRDRAYNEQFF
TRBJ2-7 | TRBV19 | CASSITTSGFYEQYF
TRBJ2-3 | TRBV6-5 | CASSYGALTDTQYF
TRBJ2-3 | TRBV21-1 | CASRPTGDRFTDTQYF
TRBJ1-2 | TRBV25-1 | CASSSRGPRYYGYTF
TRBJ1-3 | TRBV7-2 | CASSRISGTQGSGNTIYF
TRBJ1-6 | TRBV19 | CASSIMTSNSPLHF
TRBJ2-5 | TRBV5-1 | CASSDPGEGETQYF
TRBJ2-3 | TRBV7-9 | CASTDGGSTDTQYF
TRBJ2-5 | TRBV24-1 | CATSDFTGGPRQETQYF
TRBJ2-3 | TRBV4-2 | CASSQELGSSGGSTDTQYF
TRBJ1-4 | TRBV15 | CATSRDLSTGQIEKLFF
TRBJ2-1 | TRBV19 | CASSSTGRLAGGYNEQFF
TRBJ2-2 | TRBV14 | CASSRTGGNTGELFF
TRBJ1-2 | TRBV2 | CASSARDRANYGYTF
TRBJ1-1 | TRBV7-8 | CASSLVGVNTEAFF
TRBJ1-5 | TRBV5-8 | CASSLVRPNQPQHF
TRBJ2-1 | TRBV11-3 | CASSSLRAGEGEQFF
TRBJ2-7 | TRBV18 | CASSPGLASYEQYF
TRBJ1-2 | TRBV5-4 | CASSTTGDYGYTF
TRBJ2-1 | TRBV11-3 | CASSLGLAGDEQFF